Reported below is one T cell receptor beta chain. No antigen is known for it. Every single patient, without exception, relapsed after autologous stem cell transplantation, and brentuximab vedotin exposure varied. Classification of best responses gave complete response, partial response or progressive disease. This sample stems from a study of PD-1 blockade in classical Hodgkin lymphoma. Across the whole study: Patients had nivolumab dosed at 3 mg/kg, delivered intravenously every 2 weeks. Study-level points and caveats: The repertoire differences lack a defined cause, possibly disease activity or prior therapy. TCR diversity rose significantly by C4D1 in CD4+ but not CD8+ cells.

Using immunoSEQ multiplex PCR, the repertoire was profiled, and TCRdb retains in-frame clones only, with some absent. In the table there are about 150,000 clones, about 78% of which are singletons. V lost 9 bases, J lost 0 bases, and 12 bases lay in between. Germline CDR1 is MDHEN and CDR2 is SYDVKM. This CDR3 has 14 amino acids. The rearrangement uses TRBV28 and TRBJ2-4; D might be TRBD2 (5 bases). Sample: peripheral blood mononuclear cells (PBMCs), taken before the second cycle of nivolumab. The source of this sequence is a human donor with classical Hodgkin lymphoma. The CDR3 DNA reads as TGTGCCAGTGAGGAGGCTCTAGCCAAAAACATTCAGTACTTC. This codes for CASEEALAKNIQYF.